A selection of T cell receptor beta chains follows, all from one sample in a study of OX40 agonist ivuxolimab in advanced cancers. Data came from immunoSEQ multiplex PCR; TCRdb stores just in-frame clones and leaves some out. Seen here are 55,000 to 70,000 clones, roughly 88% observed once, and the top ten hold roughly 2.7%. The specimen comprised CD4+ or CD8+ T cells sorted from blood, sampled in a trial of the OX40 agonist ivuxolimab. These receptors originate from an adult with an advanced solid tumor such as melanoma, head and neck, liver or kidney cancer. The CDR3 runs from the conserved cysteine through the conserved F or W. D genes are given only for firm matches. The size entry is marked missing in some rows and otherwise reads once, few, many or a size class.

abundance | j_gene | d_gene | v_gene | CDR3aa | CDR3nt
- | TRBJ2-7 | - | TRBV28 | CASYPGGSSYEQYF | TGTGCCAGCTATCCAGGGGGGAGCTCCTACGAGCAGTACTTC
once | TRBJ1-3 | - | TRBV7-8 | CASSLGGGSGNTIYF | TGTGCCAGCAGCTTAGGGGGCGGCTCTGGAAACACCATATATTTT
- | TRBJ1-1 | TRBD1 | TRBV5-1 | CASSYTGGWTEAFF | TGCGCCAGCAGTTATACAGGGGGCTGGACTGAAGCTTTCTTT
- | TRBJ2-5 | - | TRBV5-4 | CASSGQRETQYF | TGTGCCAGCAGCGGACAGAGGGAGACCCAGTACTTC
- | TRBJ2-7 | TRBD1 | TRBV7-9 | CASSYKTGGYEQYF | TGTGCCAGCAGTTACAAGACAGGGGGCTACGAGCAGTACTTC
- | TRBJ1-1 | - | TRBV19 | CASIHRERGEAFF | TGTGCCAGTATCCACCGGGAAAGGGGTGAAGCTTTCTTT
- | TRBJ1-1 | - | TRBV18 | CASSPGAALGEAFF | TGTGCCAGCTCACCAGGGGCAGCCCTCGGTGAAGCTTTCTTT
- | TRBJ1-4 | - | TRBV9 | CASSVTGTLNEKLFF | TGTGCCAGCAGCGTGACCGGGACACTTAATGAAAAACTGTTTTTT
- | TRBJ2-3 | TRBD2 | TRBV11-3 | CASSLRTSGGRNTQYF | TGTGCCAGCAGCTTAAGGACTAGCGGGGGGAGGAATACGCAGTATTTT
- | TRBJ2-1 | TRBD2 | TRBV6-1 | CASNSGLAGYNEQFF | TGTGCCAGCAACTCGGGACTAGCGGGTTACAATGAGCAGTTCTTC
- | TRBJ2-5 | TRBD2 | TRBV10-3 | CAISESRRGGEETQYF | TGTGCCATCAGTGAGTCGAGGCGGGGGGGCGAGGAGACCCAGTACTTC
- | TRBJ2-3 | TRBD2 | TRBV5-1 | CASSTRTSGGAGPTDTQYF | TGCGCCAGCAGTACGAGGACTAGCGGGGGAGCCGGGCCCACAGATACGCAGTATTTT
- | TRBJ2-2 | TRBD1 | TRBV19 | CASRTGQGGELFF | TGTGCCAGTAGGACAGGGCAAGGCGGGGAGCTGTTTTTT
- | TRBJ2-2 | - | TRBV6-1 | CASSDDWRGELFF | TGTGCCAGCAGTGATGACTGGCGCGGGGAGCTGTTTTTT
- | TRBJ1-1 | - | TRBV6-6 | CASSPPGTLNTEAFF | TGTGCCAGCAGTCCCCCCGGGACACTGAACACTGAAGCTTTCTTT
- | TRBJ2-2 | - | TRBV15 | CATTPATRDTGELFF | TGTGCCACCACCCCAGCCACTCGAGACACCGGGGAGCTGTTTTTT
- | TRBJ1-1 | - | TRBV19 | CASSIWGVPTEAFF | TGTGCCAGTAGTATATGGGGCGTTCCGACTGAAGCTTTCTTT
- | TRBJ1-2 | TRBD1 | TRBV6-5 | CASSYLGQGYGYTF | TGTGCCAGCAGTTACTTGGGACAGGGGTATGGCTACACCTTC
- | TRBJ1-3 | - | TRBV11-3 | CASSLDGGNTIYF | TGTGCCAGCAGCTTAGATGGAGGAAACACCATATATTTT
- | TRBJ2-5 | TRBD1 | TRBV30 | CAWSVKDRARQETQYF | TGTGCCTGGAGTGTAAAGGACAGGGCCCGCCAAGAGACCCAGTACTTC
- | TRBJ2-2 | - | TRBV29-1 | CSVWRGSNTGELFF | TGCAGCGTCTGGAGGGGGAGTAACACCGGGGAGCTGTTTTTT
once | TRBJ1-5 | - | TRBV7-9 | CASSLERDQPQHF | TGTGCCAGCAGCTTAGAAAGAGATCAGCCCCAGCATTTT
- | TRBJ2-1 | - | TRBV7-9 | CASSLRPWQGGDEQFF | TGTGCCAGCAGCTTACGTCCGTGGCAGGGCGGCGATGAGCAGTTCTTC
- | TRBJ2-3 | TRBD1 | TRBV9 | CASSSRTGDGDTQYF | TGTGCCAGCAGCTCTAGGACAGGTGACGGAGATACGCAGTATTTT
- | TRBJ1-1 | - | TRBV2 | CASSEALTEAFF | TGTGCCAGCAGTGAAGCTCTGACAGAGGCTTTCTTT
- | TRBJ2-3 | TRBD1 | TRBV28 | CASIQGGTDTQYF | TGTGCCAGCATTCAGGGGGGCACAGATACGCAGTATTTT
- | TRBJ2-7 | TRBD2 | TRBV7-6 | CASSLAGSGGSSYEQYF | TGTGCCAGCAGCTTAGCGGGTAGCGGGGGGAGCTCCTACGAGCAGTACTTC
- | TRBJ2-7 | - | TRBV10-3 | CAISEMGEQYF | TGTGCCATCAGTGAAATGGGTGAGCAGTACTTC
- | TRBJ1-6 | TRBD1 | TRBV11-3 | CASSATTGGGSPLHF | TGTGCCAGCAGCGCCACGACAGGGGGGGGTTCACCCCTCCACTTT
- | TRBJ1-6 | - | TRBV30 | CAWSLDSPLHF | TGTGCCTGGAGTCTCGATTCACCCCTCCACTTT
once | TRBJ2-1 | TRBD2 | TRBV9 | CASSVGLAGYHEQFF | TGTGCCAGCAGCGTCGGACTAGCGGGGTATCATGAGCAGTTCTTC
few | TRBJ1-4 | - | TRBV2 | CASSEAGGNEKLFF | TGTGCCAGCAGTGAAGCAGGAGGAAATGAAAAACTGTTTTTT
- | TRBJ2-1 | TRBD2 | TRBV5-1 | CASRNLAGGKNEQFF | TGCGCCAGCAGGAATCTAGCGGGGGGCAAAAATGAGCAGTTCTTC
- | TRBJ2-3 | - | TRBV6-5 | CASSHNGPDTQYF | TGTGCCAGCAGCCACAATGGGCCAGATACGCAGTATTTT
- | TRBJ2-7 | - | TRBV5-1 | CASSLEQPGFYEQYF | TGCGCCAGCAGCTTGGAACAACCTGGTTTCTACGAGCAGTACTTC
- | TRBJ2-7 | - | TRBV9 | CASSVQGSLQEQYF | TGTGCCAGCAGCGTACAGGGTAGTCTTCAAGAGCAGTACTTC
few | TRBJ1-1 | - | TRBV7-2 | CASSPIGLGEAFF | TGTGCCAGCAGCCCCATAGGGCTCGGAGAAGCTTTCTTT